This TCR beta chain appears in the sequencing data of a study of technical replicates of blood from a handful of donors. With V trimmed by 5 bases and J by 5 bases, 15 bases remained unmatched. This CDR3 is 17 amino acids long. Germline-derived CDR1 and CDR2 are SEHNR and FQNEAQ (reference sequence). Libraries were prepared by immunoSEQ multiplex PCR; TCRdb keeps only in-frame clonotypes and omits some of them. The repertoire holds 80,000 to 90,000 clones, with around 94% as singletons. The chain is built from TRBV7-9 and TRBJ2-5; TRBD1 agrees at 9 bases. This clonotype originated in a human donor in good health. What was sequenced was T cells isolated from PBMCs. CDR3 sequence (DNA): TGTGCCAGCAGCACTTCCCCTTCCGGGACAGGGAGCGAGACCCAGTACTTC. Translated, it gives CASSTSPSGTGSETQYF. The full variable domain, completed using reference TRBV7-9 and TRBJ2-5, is DTGVSQNPRHKITKRGQNVTFRCDPISEHNRLYWYRQTLGQGPEFLTYFQNEAQLEKSRLLSDRFSAERPKGSFSTLEIQRTEQGDSAMYLCASSTSPSGTGSETQYFGPGTRLLVL.